This T cell receptor (beta chain) was profiled in a study of synovial regulatory T cells in juvenile arthritis. This CDR3 contains 16 residues. The DNA sequence is not available. Germline values: CDR1 SGHRS, CDR2 YFSETQ. The table came from immunoSEQ multiplex PCR; TCRdb's copy has only in-frame clones and leaves some out. The sample has about 10,000 clones. The chain couples TRBV5-1 to TRBJ1-1. This clonotype originated in a donor aged 2-35 years with juvenile idiopathic arthritis. Sequenced: Treg cells from blood. Indicated subset: remaining (HLA-DR-negative) circulating blood Treg cells. The CDR3 spells CASRSMRTGGRTEAFF. The variable domain in full, completed from reference TRBV5-1 and TRBJ1-1, reads KAGVTQTPRYLIKTRGQQVTLSCSPISGHRSVSWYQQTPGQGLQFLFEYFSETQRNKGNFPGRFSGRQFSNSRSEMNVSTLELGDSALYLCASRSMRTGGRTEAFFGQGTRLTVV.